This TCR beta chain was observed in a study of control samples from healthy donors and cancer patients. The CDR3 totals 13 residues. V gave up 4 bases and J gave up 5 bases, with 11 bases separating them. TCRdb's table, derived via immunoSEQ multiplex PCR, lists solely in-frame clones and lacks some. The table records approximately 170,000 clones, around 93% of them present only once. This TCR was recovered from a woman aged 60-70 years in good health. The chain has TRBV12-3 or TRBV12-4 and TRBJ1-2; D remains ambiguous. Source material: blood. The CDR3 nucleotides are TGTGCCAGCAGTTCGTCAGAGTATTATGGCTACACCTTC. Translation: CASSSSEYYGYTF.